Each of the 16 T cell receptor beta chains below was sequenced from the same sample in a study of technical replicates of blood from several donors. Produced via immunoSEQ multiplex PCR; TCRdb's table is partial and in-frame only. The table has about 84,000 clones, roughly 98% seen once. The sample consisted of T cells isolated from PBMCs. These receptors came from a human donor in good health.

The chain couples TRBV4-1 to TRBJ2-1; 10 bases line up with TRBD1. The CDR3 spans 17 residues. Germline V gives CDR1 MGHRA, CDR2 YSYEKL. Losses at the gene ends were 4 bases for V and 2 bases for J; bases not matched to a gene: 8. The CDR3 sequence is CASSRLGQGDTYNEQFF. The CDR3 nucleotides read TGCGCCAGCAGCCGGCTAGGACAGGGGGACACCTACAATGAGCAGTTCTTC.

V usage is TRBV28 and J usage is TRBJ2-7, with 7 bases fitting TRBD1. CDR1 and CDR2 (germline): MDHEN, SYDVKM. The CDR3 sequence is 12 residues long. V shed 6 bases and J 4 bases; nucleotides not matched to a gene: 3. The CDR3 here is CASRRQGYEQYF. DNA for the CDR3: TGTGCCAGCAGGAGACAGGGATACGAGCAGTACTTC.

The chain links TRBV20-1 to TRBJ1-2; D is unclear. CDR1 and CDR2 from the germline V gene are DFQATT and SNEGSKA (reference sequence). The V end was cut by 1 base, the J end by 13 bases, with 13 bases between. The CDR3 length is 11 residues. CDR3 coding DNA: TGCAGTGCTAGAGCGGACCTGGCGGGCACCTTC. As protein: CSARADLAGTF.

The chain has TRBV30 and TRBJ1-5; D is perhaps TRBD1 (6 bases). Trimming left V 3 bases short and J 3 bases short, with 9 bases between. This CDR3 region has 13 residues. The germline gives CDR1 GTSNPN, CDR2 SVGIG (reference sequence). The CDR3 spells CAWRGQLNQPQHF. The DNA of the CDR3 is TGTGCCTGGAGAGGACAGCTCAATCAGCCCCAGCATTTT.

Concerning this clone: Its ends do not fully match the called genes, so a read error is possible. CDR3 loop: CAGSLQPGLAGGYEQYF. Here the CDR3 DNA reads TGTGCCGGCAGCTTACAACCGGGACTAGCGGGAGGATACGAGCAGTACTTC. The V gene is TRBV13, the J gene TRBJ2-7; TRBD2 aligns across 15 bases. Germline lookup yields CDR1 PRHDT and CDR2 FYEKMQ (reference sequence). There are 17 residues in the CDR3.

The CDR3 spells CASSAGGQGIEKLFF. CDR3 coding DNA: TGTGCCAGCAGCGCGGGGGGACAGGGTATTGAAAAACTGTTTTTT. The chain employs TRBV9 and TRBJ1-4; 9 nucleotides agree with TRBD1. The CDR3 consists of 15 residues. After removal of 3 bases from V and 7 bases from J, the junction contained 7 bases not matched to a gene. Germline V CDR1 and CDR2: SGDLS, YYNGEE. Using reference TRBV9 and TRBJ1-4 for the parts outside the CDR3, the full variable domain is DSGVTQTPKHLITATGQRVTLRCSPRSGDLSVYWYQQSLDQGLQFLIQYYNGEERAKGNILERFSAQQFPDLHSELNLSSLELGDSALYFCASSAGGQGIEKLFFGSGTQLSVL.

The chain joins TRBV28 to TRBJ1-5; 9 positions match TRBD1. The CDR3 runs 17 residues. Per the germline V gene, CDR1 is MDHEN and CDR2 is SYDVKM. The V gene end was trimmed by 7 bases and the J gene end by 3 bases; junction bases not matched to a gene: 13. The CDR3 nucleotides are TGTGCCAGCAACCCTCTTTCCGGGACAGGGTACAATCAGCCCCAGCATTTT. This encodes CASNPLSGTGYNQPQHF.

The chain employs TRBV6-1 and TRBJ2-5; a weak D match, TRBD1 (5 bases). Germline-derived CDR1 and CDR2 are MNHNS and SASEGT. Trimming left V 3 bases short and J 7 bases short, with 15 bases between. This CDR3 has 14 residues. The DNA for the CDR3 is TGTGCCAGCAGTGACTCCAGGGCCCAACGGACCCAGTACTTC. Its translation is CASSDSRAQRTQYF.

V and J are TRBV19 and TRBJ1-5; weak D call: TRBD1 (5 bases). This CDR3 has 16 amino acids. The germline CDR1 and CDR2 sequences are LNHDA and SQIVND (reference sequence). Trimming shortened V by 3 bases and J by 2 bases, and 14 bases separated the two germline ends. The CDR3 is CASSIFGGRGNQPQHF. The CDR3 DNA reads TGTGCCAGTAGTATTTTCGGGGGTCGGGGCAATCAGCCCCAGCATTTT.

V usage is TRBV19 and J usage is TRBJ2-1, with 13 bases that match TRBD2. V trimming: 4 bases; J trimming: 7 bases; junction bases outside the gene matches: 19. Germline V gene lookup returns CDR1 LNHDA and CDR2 SQIVND (reference sequence). The CDR3 spans 20 residues. The chain's CDR3 is CASSKDSGLAGPGLENEQFF. In DNA form, the CDR3 reads TGTGCCAGTAGTAAGGACTCGGGACTAGCGGGACCCGGGCTAGAGAATGAGCAGTTCTTC.

The chain has TRBV2 and TRBJ2-7; no firm D call. The CDR3 contains 11 residues. The V and J ends lost 8 bases and 2 bases respectively, with 7 bases between them. Germline assignment: CDR1 SNHLY and CDR2 FYNNEI. CDR3 sequence: CASGTAYEQYF. The DNA of the CDR3 is TGTGCCAGCGGTACAGCCTACGAGCAGTACTTC.

The rearrangement uses TRBV27 and TRBJ1-2; tentative D call: TRBD1 (6 bases). Trimming stripped 7 bases from V and 7 bases from J, with 16 bases between. Looked up from germline, CDR1 is MNHEY and CDR2 is SMNVEV (reference sequence). The length of the CDR3 is 13 residues. The CDR3 here is CASIPKGGGGYTF. Written as DNA, the CDR3 is TGTGCCAGCATCCCAAAGGGGGGGGGTGGCTACACCTTC.

The chain has TRBV4-2 and TRBJ2-4; 12 nucleotides match TRBD2. The CDR3 contains 20 residues. Germline CDR1 and CDR2: LGHNA and YNFKEQ. V lost 0 bases to trimming and J lost 3 bases; unmatched junction nucleotides: 12. The CDR3, as DNA: TGTGCCAGCAGCCAAGACCCCGCTAGCGGGGGGGTTTTGGGCAAAAACATTCAGTACTTC. It specifies CASSQDPASGGVLGKNIQYF.

The CDR3 sequence: CASSQVEGGPDTDTQYF. CDR3 in DNA: TGCGCCAGCAGCCAAGTAGAAGGGGGCCCCGACACAGATACGCAGTATTTT. The chain uses TRBV4-1 and TRBJ2-3, with 7 bases that match TRBD1. With 1 base clipped from V and 2 bases from J, the junction kept 9 bases outside the gene matches. The germline gives CDR1 MGHRA, CDR2 YSYEKL. The CDR3 is 17 amino acids.

The chain links TRBV5-4 to TRBJ2-1, with 7 positions matching TRBD2. There are 14 residues in the CDR3. J was trimmed by 9 bases and V by 4 bases; bases with no gene match: 10. Germline V gene lookup returns CDR1 SGHNT and CDR2 YYREEE (reference sequence). The CDR3 here is CASSGGGIASEQFF. As DNA, the CDR3 is TGTGCCAGCAGCGGGGGGGGAATCGCTAGTGAGCAGTTCTTC.

The CDR3 loop is CASRQGEDTEAFF. The CDR3 DNA is TGTGCCAGCAGACAGGGTGAGGACACTGAAGCTTTCTTT. This chain links TRBV5-4 with TRBJ1-1, with D tentatively TRBD1 (6 bases). Trimming cost V 5 bases and J 3 bases, with 11 bases left between them. Germline V gene lookup returns CDR1 SGHNT and CDR2 YYREEE (reference sequence). The CDR3 has 13 residues.